The entry below describes one T cell receptor beta chain. It lacks a known antigen. There are no base qualities to consult, and no much larger clone falls within one base. The CDR3 regions of human TCRbeta chains were analyzed by immunosequencing. As for the authors' bioinformatics: TCRs in the repertoires were compared against a reference library of SARS-CoV-2-specific TCRs that had been generated with the MIRA antigen-specificity platform. Breadth was defined as the fraction of unique TCRs that were SARS-CoV-2-associated, and depth was defined as the fraction of total T cells that were SARS-CoV-2-associated. Using the MIRA data, each spike-specific TCR was mapped to the spike region that the TCR reacts to and placed in a CD4 or CD8 class. Log10-transformed breadth and depth values were compared by one-way ANOVA with Sidak's multiple comparisons tests. Drawn from immuneACCESS, this table holds only the in-frame rearrangements with V and J called that TCRdb kept. Clones are partly lost; checked studies trace under half to an unresolved V gene and leave the rest unexplained. D and trimming come from the DNA, and the V and J calls and clone size come from that table. This sample lists around 180,000 clones; about 92% were detected once. 8% to 13% of the sample is held by the ten biggest clonotypes.

The CDR3 measures 14 amino acids from cysteine to phenylalanine. Of the read, only the CDR3 DNA is kept; its 42 bases are in frame from base 1. Between the V and J ends, shortened by 1 base and 4 bases respectively, the junction contains 11 bases. Via the germline V gene, CDR1 is SGDLS and CDR2 YYNGEE. The data were taken from a study of T cell responses to AZD1222 COVID-19 vaccine (dated by TCRdb to the early 2020s). Background on the whole study: AZD1222 recipients given second doses at about 4 weeks or at about 12 weeks were pooled, since spike-specific TCR depth and breadth were not found to differ between the two schedules. TCR sequencing was performed for roughly 240 trial participants, of whom roughly 200 were given two doses of AZD1222 and 26 were given two doses of MenACWY control vaccine. Trial participants were enrolled by age into 18-55, 56-69 and 70-plus year subgroups, with 148, 28 and 57 TCR-sequenced participants respectively.

Explained via the paper, the time point label denotes: baseline before first vaccination. Samples from vaccinated people were obtained from the UK trials COV001 and COV002, which included a single-blind randomized controlled phase 2/3 trial of AZD1222 (ChAdOx1 nCoV-19) in healthy adults. For TCRbeta chain sequencing, PBMC samples were collected from trial participants at day 0 and at day 28 after the second dose. General conclusions and limits of the study: Most participants were white British and females outnumbered males, and the authors suggested that clonal diversity may have been underestimated. Conclusions about previously exposed vaccinees are limited because only six or seven AZD1222 recipients were SARS-CoV-2 seropositive at baseline. Because no day 14 peak-response samples were available, the repertoires could be characterized only after the peak T cell response. The 56-69-year group was small, and its depth increase did not reach significance, likely because of low power. Reportedly, almost half of the unique spike-specific TCRs recognized epitopes lying outside the regions that are mutated in the B.1.351 and B.1.1.7 variants. CD4 TCRs associated with the vaccine covered the entire spike protein, and the dominant responses were in regions 160-218 and 743-854. After two AZD1222 doses, both the breadth and the depth of spike-specific TCRs were significantly higher than at day 0 and than in MenACWY recipients.

The sample was peripheral blood, taken on day 0 of AZD1222 vaccination. The rearranged segments are TRBV9 and TRBJ1-1; the D gene assignment is ambiguous. This TCR was recovered from an adult in good health. The CDR3 in this case is CASSVRAEGTEAFF. The DNA sequence follows: TGTGCCAGCAGCGTAAGAGCGGAAGGCACTGAAGCTTTCTTT.